This is a list of T cell receptor beta chains from one sample in a study of shared clonotypes between healthy human individuals. Assay used: immunoSEQ multiplex PCR; TCRdb lists only in-frame clones, some missing. Of around 1 million clones in the sample, approximately 80% were seen once. Sequencing input: memory CD4+ T cells sorted from blood. Source of these receptors: a man aged 18 to 35 in good health. Both conserved end residues are part of each CDR3. Fields, in order: CDR3 protein, CDR3 DNA, clone size, V gene, J gene, D gene. D genes are given only for firm matches. The size of a clone is reported for some rows only, either as once, few or many, or as a class for expanded clones.

CDR3: CASSLLLKVESTDTQYF
DNA: TGTGCCAGCAGCCTATTACTAAAGGTGGAGAGCACAGATACGCAGTATTTT
size: NA
V: TRBV7-2
J: TRBJ2-3
D: NA

CDR3: CAWTVQGNQPQHF
DNA: TGTGCCTGGACCGTACAGGGGAATCAGCCCCAGCATTTT
size: NA
V: TRBV30
J: TRBJ1-5
D: TRBD1

CDR3: CASRGGTNEKLFF
DNA: TGTGCCAGCAGGGGAGGAACTAATGAAAAACTGTTTTTT
size: NA
V: TRBV9
J: TRBJ1-4
D: NA

CDR3: CAISESPGSEQYF
DNA: TGTGCCATCAGTGAGTCCCCAGGGTCCGAGCAGTACTTC
size: NA
V: TRBV10-3
J: TRBJ2-7
D: NA

CDR3: CASSVLGHNTGELFF
DNA: TGTGCCAGCAGCGTGTTGGGACACAACACCGGGGAGCTGTTTTTT
size: NA
V: TRBV9
J: TRBJ2-2
D: NA

CDR3: CASSFAVRNYGYTF
DNA: TGTGCCAGCAGTTTTGCCGTTAGGAACTATGGCTACACCTTC
size: NA
V: TRBV28
J: TRBJ1-2
D: NA

CDR3: CASSLSLDALIYEQYF
DNA: TGTGCCAGCAGTTTATCCCTCGATGCTTTAATCTACGAGCAGTACTTC
size: NA
V: TRBV27
J: TRBJ2-7
D: NA

CDR3: CASSLTGLGTGELFF
DNA: TGCGCCAGCAGCTTAACAGGGCTGGGGACCGGGGAGCTGTTTTTT
size: NA
V: TRBV5-1
J: TRBJ2-2
D: NA

CDR3: CASSLGGGATDTQYF
DNA: TGTGCCAGCAGCTTGGGCGGGGGGGCAACAGATACGCAGTATTTT
size: NA
V: TRBV11-3
J: TRBJ2-3
D: TRBD2

CDR3: CASSPYFPGSGEQFF
DNA: TGTGCCAGCTCACCGTACTTCCCTGGGTCCGGTGAGCAGTTCTTC
size: NA
V: TRBV18
J: TRBJ2-1
D: NA

CDR3: CASSITTSGSDEQYF
DNA: TGTGCCAGCAGCATAACGACTAGCGGGAGTGACGAGCAGTACTTC
size: NA
V: TRBV6-5
J: TRBJ2-7
D: TRBD2

CDR3: CAGGLAGGNTQYF
DNA: TGTGCCGGGGGACTAGCGGGAGGAAATACGCAGTATTTT
size: NA
V: TRBV5-4
J: TRBJ2-3
D: TRBD2

CDR3: CASSFGTLNTGELFF
DNA: TGCGCCAGCAGCTTTGGGACTCTTAACACCGGGGAGCTGTTTTTT
size: NA
V: TRBV5-1
J: TRBJ2-2
D: NA

CDR3: CASSGRGIADTQYF
DNA: TGTGCCAGCAGCGGGAGAGGGATTGCGGATACGCAGTATTTT
size: once
V: TRBV5-4
J: TRBJ2-3
D: NA

CDR3: CSVVGPGLNTEAFF
DNA: TGCAGCGTTGTGGGTCCGGGGCTGAACACTGAAGCTTTCTTT
size: NA
V: TRBV29-1
J: TRBJ1-1
D: NA

CDR3: CASSEGQSQETQYF
DNA: TGTGCCAGCAGTGAGGGACAAAGTCAAGAGACCCAGTACTTC
size: NA
V: TRBV2
J: TRBJ2-5
D: NA

CDR3: CASSLSGELNEQFF
DNA: TGTGCCAGCAGCCTTAGCGGGGAGCTCAATGAGCAGTTCTTC
size: NA
V: TRBV7-3
J: TRBJ2-1
D: TRBD2

CDR3: CASSQDLASGANVLTF
DNA: TGCGCCAGCAGCCAAGATCTGGCTTCAGGGGCCAACGTCCTGACTTTC
size: NA
V: TRBV4-1
J: TRBJ2-6
D: NA

CDR3: CSASIYNEQFF
DNA: TGCAGTGCCTCGATTTACAATGAGCAGTTCTTC
size: NA
V: TRBV20-1
J: TRBJ2-1
D: NA

CDR3: CASEDTLSSEQYF
DNA: TGCGCCAGTGAAGACACCCTTTCGTCCGAGCAGTACTTC
size: NA
V: TRBV10-1
J: TRBJ2-7
D: NA

CDR3: CASSLLAVNTGELFF
DNA: TGTGCCAGCAGTTTACTAGCGGTGAACACCGGGGAGCTGTTTTTT
size: NA
V: TRBV6-1
J: TRBJ2-2
D: TRBD2

CDR3: CASSQDSGQSPLHF
DNA: TGTGCCAGCAGCCAAGACAGTGGACAATCACCCCTCCACTTT
size: NA
V: TRBV14
J: TRBJ1-6
D: NA

CDR3: CASSPSNEKLFF
DNA: TGTGCCAGCAGCCCAAGTAATGAAAAACTGTTTTTT
size: NA
V: TRBV28
J: TRBJ1-4
D: NA

CDR3: CASSPRPPQTATNEKLFF
DNA: TGTGCCAGCAGCCCTAGACCTCCCCAAACTGCAACTAATGAAAAACTGTTTTTT
size: NA
V: TRBV7-2
J: TRBJ1-4
D: NA

CDR3: CASSRTENTEAFF
DNA: TGTGCCAGCTCACGGACCGAGAACACTGAAGCTTTCTTT
size: NA
V: TRBV18
J: TRBJ1-1
D: NA

CDR3: CAWSAGRGLQETQYF
DNA: TGTGCCTGGAGTGCAGGCAGGGGGCTCCAAGAGACCCAGTACTTC
size: NA
V: TRBV30
J: TRBJ2-5
D: TRBD1

CDR3: CSVVTSGYNEQFF
DNA: TGCAGCGTTGTGACTAGCGGATACAATGAGCAGTTCTTC
size: NA
V: TRBV29-1
J: TRBJ2-1
D: TRBD2

CDR3: CASSLDRGLGEKLFF
DNA: TGTGCCAGCAGCCTAGACAGGGGGCTAGGTGAAAAACTGTTTTTT
size: NA
V: TRBV5-5
J: TRBJ1-4
D: TRBD1

CDR3: CASRGGQGSLYEQYF
DNA: TGTGCCAGCAGGGGGGGACAGGGGAGTCTCTACGAGCAGTACTTC
size: NA
V: TRBV6-1
J: TRBJ2-7
D: TRBD1

CDR3: CASSGGDFSGNTIYF
DNA: TGTGCCAGCAGTGGGGGAGATTTCTCTGGAAACACCATATATTTT
size: NA
V: TRBV6-1
J: TRBJ1-3
D: NA

CDR3: CASSQDQISPPLHF
DNA: TGTGCCAGCAGCCAAGATCAGATTTCTCCACCCCTCCACTTT
size: NA
V: TRBV14
J: TRBJ1-6
D: NA

CDR3: CASSPRDDKYEQYF
DNA: TGTGCCAGCAGCCCCAGGGATGATAAGTACGAGCAGTACTTC
size: NA
V: TRBV7-9
J: TRBJ2-7
D: NA

CDR3: CASSPQDSLYGYTF
DNA: TGTGCCAGCTCACCCCAAGACAGTCTCTATGGCTACACCTTC
size: once
V: TRBV18
J: TRBJ1-2
D: NA

CDR3: CASSLTGRDIQYF
DNA: TGTGCCAGCAGTTTGACGGGAAGGGACATTCAGTACTTC
size: few
V: TRBV28
J: TRBJ2-4
D: NA

CDR3: CASRSTGISYEQYF
DNA: TGTGCCAGCAGGTCGACAGGAATCTCCTACGAGCAGTACTTC
size: NA
V: TRBV6-6
J: TRBJ2-7
D: NA